The rows below give T cell receptor beta chains drawn from one sample of a study of blood T cell repertoires in COVID-19. Assay used: immunoSEQ multiplex PCR; TCRdb lists only in-frame clones, some missing. The data hold approximately 190,000 clones, with almost 85% observed a single time. The sample consisted of peripheral blood. The receptors come from a woman aged 70-85 years with active or convalescent COVID-19. Both conserved end residues are part of each CDR3. A D gene is named only where the DNA matches it firmly. Clone size is shown for a subset of rows, as once, few, many or a class of expanded clone.

j_call	clone_size	d_call	v_call	cdr3_aa	cdr3_nt
TRBJ1-5	NA	TRBD1	TRBV27	CASSPGQVRANQPQHF	TGTGCCAGCAGTCCGGGACAGGTGAGAGCTAATCAGCCCCAGCATTTT
TRBJ1-1	NA	NA	TRBV7-9	CASSWEGGTEAFF	TGTGCCAGCAGCTGGGAGGGCGGCACTGAAGCTTTCTTT
TRBJ1-5	few	NA	TRBV6-2/TRBV6-3	CASSSTGRNNQPQHF	TGTGCCAGCAGTTCTACGGGGAGGAACAATCAGCCCCAGCATTTT
TRBJ1-1	once	NA	TRBV19	CASSIGPGTGTEAFF	TGTGCCAGTAGTATAGGACCGGGTACGGGCACTGAAGCTTTCTTT
TRBJ1-2	NA	NA	TRBV28	CASSLRTVRGYTF	TGTGCCAGCAGTTTACGGACAGTCCGGGGCTACACCTTC
TRBJ1-2	few	NA	TRBV20-1	CSAKGGNGYTF	TGCAGTGCTAAAGGAGGGAATGGCTACACCTTC
TRBJ1-3	NA	TRBD1	TRBV29-1	CSVGQGRGNTIYF	TGCAGCGTGGGACAGGGTAGGGGAAACACCATATATTTT
TRBJ2-4	NA	NA	TRBV19	CASSLGASGTLAKNIQYF	TGTGCCAGTAGTCTGGGGGCTAGCGGAACCCTAGCCAAAAACATTCAGTACTTC
TRBJ2-2	NA	TRBD1	TRBV29-1	CSIAGTAITGELFF	TGCAGCATAGCCGGGACAGCTATCACCGGGGAGCTGTTTTTT
TRBJ2-3	NA	TRBD1	TRBV6-1	CASSEAGQGRDTQYF	TGTGCCAGCAGTGAAGCGGGACAGGGGAGAGATACGCAGTATTTT
TRBJ1-6	NA	TRBD1	TRBV3-1/TRBV3-2	CASSQDASTGAYSPLHF	TGTGCCAGCAGCCAAGATGCGTCAACAGGGGCTTATTCACCCCTCCACTTT
TRBJ2-1	NA	TRBD2	TRBV19	CASSMGLAGLNEQFF	TGTGCCAGTAGTATGGGACTAGCGGGACTCAATGAGCAGTTCTTC
TRBJ1-3	NA	TRBD1	TRBV18	CASSRDSSGNTIYF	TGTGCCAGCTCCCGGGACAGCTCTGGAAACACCATATATTTT
TRBJ2-2	NA	TRBD2	TRBV2	CASRNNYVGLAGGGGELFF	TGTGCCAGCCGGAATAATTATGTGGGTCTGGCGGGAGGCGGCGGGGAGCTGTTTTTT
TRBJ2-7	NA	NA	TRBV4-1	CASSQDRVFSYEQYF	TGCGCCAGCAGCCAAGATAGAGTTTTCTCCTACGAGCAGTACTTC
TRBJ2-3	NA	TRBD2	TRBV6-5	CASRGTTGDTQYF	TGTGCCAGCAGAGGGACTACCGGAGATACGCAGTATTTT
TRBJ2-2	NA	NA	TRBV20-1	CSASSGPETGELFF	TGCAGTGCTAGTTCAGGGCCCGAAACCGGGGAGCTGTTTTTT
TRBJ2-1	NA	TRBD2	TRBV4-1	CASSQVPLAGGVTYNEQFF	TGCGCCAGCAGCCAAGTTCCACTAGCGGGGGGGGTAACCTACAATGAGCAGTTCTTC
TRBJ1-3	NA	NA	TRBV6-1	CASSERSASGNTIYF	TGTGCCAGCAGTGAAAGGAGCGCCTCTGGAAACACCATATATTTT
TRBJ2-7	NA	TRBD2	TRBV7-2	CASSLGGTSGRALVSEQYF	TGTGCCAGCAGCTTAGGAGGGACTAGCGGGAGGGCCCTCGTTTCCGAGCAGTACTTC
TRBJ1-6	once	NA	TRBV6-4	CASSEEGMTPLHF	TGTGCCAGCAGTGAGGAGGGTATGACACCCCTCCACTTT
TRBJ2-1	once	TRBD2	TRBV15	CATSRDLAGGSSYNEQFF	TGTGCCACCAGCAGAGACCTAGCGGGGGGGAGCTCCTACAATGAGCAGTTCTTC
TRBJ2-3	NA	NA	TRBV7-2	CASSLSQGPDTQYF	TGTGCCAGCAGCCTCAGCCAGGGGCCAGATACGCAGTATTTT
TRBJ2-1	NA	TRBD2	TRBV7-8	CASSSGGGNEQFF	TGTGCCAGCAGCTCCGGGGGGGGCAATGAGCAGTTCTTC
TRBJ2-1	NA	NA	TRBV18	CASSPRTSTDNEQFF	TGTGCCAGCTCACCACGAACTAGCACCGACAATGAGCAGTTCTTC
TRBJ2-6	NA	TRBD2	TRBV28	CASSHTSGISGANVLTF	TGTGCCAGCAGTCATACTAGCGGGATATCCGGGGCCAACGTCCTGACTTTC
TRBJ1-6	NA	NA	TRBV10-1	CARLRQPGTYNSPLHF	TGCGCCAGATTAAGACAGCCGGGCACCTATAATTCACCCCTCCACTTT
TRBJ1-1	NA	TRBD1	TRBV4-1	CASSQGGQGRNTEAFF	TGCGCCAGCAGCCAAGGGGGACAGGGAAGAAATACTGAAGCTTTCTTT
TRBJ2-3	NA	TRBD2	TRBV19	CASSIEGPLAGAGDTQYF	TGTGCCAGTAGTATAGAGGGACCACTAGCGGGAGCGGGAGATACGCAGTATTTT
TRBJ2-1	NA	TRBD2	TRBV7-9	CASSSTSGRGYNEQFF	TGTGCCAGCAGCTCAACTAGCGGGAGAGGTTACAATGAGCAGTTCTTC
TRBJ2-3	NA	TRBD1	TRBV28	CATTGGAADTQYF	TGTGCCACCACAGGGGGCGCGGCAGATACGCAGTATTTT
TRBJ2-7	NA	NA	TRBV15	CATSRAETGAYEQYF	TGTGCCACCAGCAGAGCGGAGACAGGCGCCTACGAGCAGTACTTC
TRBJ1-1	few	NA	TRBV18	CASSPVARNTEAFF	TGTGCCAGCTCACCGGTGGCTAGGAACACTGAAGCTTTCTTT
TRBJ2-5	NA	TRBD2	TRBV5-4	CASSLDSGTQETQYF	TGTGCCAGCAGCTTGGATAGCGGGACCCAAGAGACCCAGTACTTC
TRBJ2-3	NA	NA	TRBV12-3/TRBV12-4	CASAGPGTDTQYF	TGTGCCAGCGCTGGACCAGGGACAGATACGCAGTATTTT
TRBJ1-2	NA	TRBD1	TRBV7-9	CASSSSGTAYGYTF	TGTGCCAGCAGCTCCTCCGGGACAGCCTATGGCTACACCTTC
TRBJ2-3	NA	TRBD2	TRBV30	CAWSVALAGSDTQYF	TGTGCCTGGAGTGTAGCACTAGCGGGGTCAGATACGCAGTATTTT
TRBJ2-2	NA	TRBD1	TRBV5-1	CASSLGGQVFGELFF	TGCGCCAGCAGCTTGGGGGGACAGGTTTTCGGGGAGCTGTTTTTT
TRBJ2-1	NA	NA	TRBV21-1	CASSKGTGAVYWFF	TGTGCCAGCAGCAAGGGGACAGGGGCTGTTTATTGGTTCTTC
TRBJ2-1	NA	TRBD2	TRBV7-2	CASSFWNYPGGNEQFF	TGTGCCAGCAGCTTCTGGAACTACCCGGGGGGGAATGAGCAGTTCTTC
TRBJ2-1	NA	TRBD2	TRBV6-5	CASKRLAGNNEQFF	TGTGCCAGCAAACGCCTAGCGGGAAACAATGAGCAGTTCTTC
TRBJ2-2	NA	NA	TRBV11-2	CASSLSGFSPTNTGELFF	TGTGCCAGCAGCTTATCTGGGTTTAGCCCTACGAACACCGGGGAGCTGTTTTTT
TRBJ2-7	few	TRBD2	TRBV30	CAWIAGRYEQYF	TGTGCCTGGATAGCGGGAAGGTACGAGCAGTACTTC
TRBJ2-7	NA	NA	TRBV5-4	CASSVDSTYEQYF	TGTGCCAGCAGCGTGGATAGTACCTACGAGCAGTACTTC
TRBJ2-5	once	NA	TRBV3-1/TRBV3-2	CASSQGPLGRETQYF	TGTGCCAGCAGCCAAGGACCACTAGGGCGGGAGACCCAGTACTTC
TRBJ2-7	NA	NA	TRBV2	CASTRDQGNRYEQYF	TGTGCCAGCACAAGGGATCAGGGGAATAGATACGAGCAGTACTTC
TRBJ2-7	once	NA	TRBV18	CASSPGGNIYEQYF	TGTGCCAGCTCACCAGGGGGGAACATCTACGAGCAGTACTTC
TRBJ2-1	NA	TRBD2	TRBV4-2	CASSQVPSGNLAGEQFF	TGTGCCAGCAGCCAAGTCCCTAGCGGGAACTTGGCTGGTGAGCAGTTCTTC
TRBJ1-1	NA	NA	TRBV2	CASSSRVGNTEAFF	TGTGCCAGCAGCTCCAGGGTAGGAAACACTGAAGCTTTCTTT